Below are 23 T cell receptor beta chains sequenced from a single sample in a study of cytomegalovirus exposure and HLA in healthy donors. This PCR relied on a set of 60 Vbeta primers and 13 Jbeta primers. Data came from immunoSEQ multiplex PCR; TCRdb stores just in-frame clones and leaves some out. The sample contains 210,000 or so clones, around 85% of which appear only once. Sequenced sample: PBMCs. The receptors shown here come from a girl aged 2-10 years in good health and CMV-seronegative.

J is TRBJ2-1 and V is TRBV10-3; 8 bases are a match to TRBD1. The CDR3 loop spans 15 amino acids. Unmatched junction bases numbered 9, after V lost 3 bases and J lost 8 bases. Germline CDR1 is ENHRY and CDR2 is SYGVKD. The DNA for the CDR3 is TGTGCCATCAGTGACGACAGGGGAGGTCGGGATGAGCAGTTCTTC. Its protein is CAISDDRGGRDEQFF.

Details on this clone: At one end, the junction sequence differs from germline, possibly due to a read error. CDR3 bases: TGTGCCGGCAGTGTCAGACAGGGGGAAGGTGGGACCCTCCACTTT. This codes for CAGSVRQGEGGTLHF. The chain employs TRBV27 and TRBJ1-6; 9 nucleotides align to TRBD1. Germline values: CDR1 MNHEY, CDR2 SMNVEV (reference sequence). The CDR3 is 15 residues long.

Here the CDR3 reads CASTTQGWTNYGYTF. As DNA, the CDR3 is TGTGCCAGTACCACTCAGGGATGGACTAACTATGGCTACACCTTC. This chain uses TRBV19 with TRBJ1-2, with D possibly TRBD1 on 5 matching bases. Germline lookup yields CDR1 LNHDA and CDR2 SQIVND (reference sequence). The CDR3 is 15 amino acids. Trimming stripped 7 bases from V and 0 bases from J, with 15 bases between.

The chain combines TRBV30 with TRBJ2-7, with TRBD2 as a possible D gene (6 bases). V dropped 0 bases and J dropped 12 bases, with 12 bases sitting between them. In germline, CDR1 is GTSNPN, CDR2 SVGIG (reference sequence). The CDR3 covers 11 residues. As DNA, the CDR3 is TGTGCCTGGAGTGTTGGGGAGGCTAGGTACTTC. Translation: CAWSVGEARYF. Combining the CDR3 with reference TRBV30 and TRBJ2-7 gives the whole variable domain SQTIHQWPATLVQPVGSPLSLECTVEGTSNPNLYWYRQAAGRGLQLLFYSVGIGQISSEVPQNLSASRPQDRQFILSSKKLLLSDSGFYLCAWSVGEARYFGPGTRLTVT.

The V call is TRBV14, the J call TRBJ2-5; a possible D gene is TRBD1 (5 bases). V was trimmed by 0 bases and J by 4 bases, leaving 15 bases between them. The CDR3 length is 16 residues. The germline V gene has CDR1 SGHDN and CDR2 FVKESK. CDR3 amino acids: CASSQDPGYALETQYF. The CDR3 DNA sequence: TGTGCCAGCAGCCAAGATCCAGGGTACGCATTAGAGACCCAGTACTTC.

This clone was detected only a few times. The chain is built from TRBV7-6 and TRBJ2-1; 11 nucleotides match TRBD2. The CDR3 covers 17 residues. V was pared by 5 bases and J by 1 base, with 7 bases of the junction left unmatched. Germline CDR1 and CDR2: SGHVS and FNYEAQ. The CDR3 DNA follows: TGTGCCAGCAGCCCCCTAGCGGGGGGTTTATCCTACAATGAGCAGTTCTTC. Its translation: CASSPLAGGLSYNEQFF.

The chain has TRBV2 and TRBJ1-1; tentatively, D is TRBD1 (5 bases). Germline lookup yields CDR1 SNHLY and CDR2 FYNNEI. V was shortened by 4 bases and J by 5 bases, with 11 bases between the two germline ends. The CDR3 contains 13 residues. CDR3 DNA sequence: TGTGCCAGCAGTGCCGGGGGGTGGACTGAAGCTTTCTTT. It is translated as CASSAGGWTEAFF.

The sample holds one count of this clone. The rearrangement links TRBV7-9 to TRBJ1-2, with 10 bases that match TRBD1. CDR1 is SEHNR, CDR2 FQNEAQ, per germline (reference sequence). Trimming cost V 3 bases and J 4 bases; bases outside gene matches: 5. CDR3 length: 15 amino acids. The CDR3 loop is CASSFGQGESYGYTF. The CDR3, as DNA: TGTGCCAGCAGCTTCGGACAGGGGGAGAGCTATGGCTACACCTTC.

This chain uses TRBV7-9 with TRBJ1-1, with D tentatively TRBD1 (5 bases). Germline CDR1 and CDR2: SEHNR and FQNEAQ (reference sequence). V lost 1 base to trimming and J lost 8 bases, with 20 bases between them. The CDR3 covers 16 residues. CDR3 sequence reads: CASSLVPVGLEGEAFF. The CDR3, as DNA: TGTGCCAGCAGCTTAGTCCCAGTTGGGTTGGAGGGGGAAGCTTTCTTT.

The chain is built from TRBV5-4 and TRBJ2-7; TRBD2 aligns across 14 bases. CDR1 is SGHNT and CDR2 is YYREEE in the germline V gene (reference sequence). CDR3 length: 13 amino acids. Germline trimming cut 3 bases from V and 9 bases from J; bases unmatched to any gene: 2. This CDR3 is CASSWTSGGTQYF. DNA for the CDR3: TGTGCCAGCAGCTGGACTAGCGGGGGGACGCAGTACTTC.

This clone was recorded once. The genes are TRBV6-1 and TRBJ2-2; 7 bases are shared with TRBD2. CDR1 MNHNS and CDR2 SASEGT come from the germline V gene. J was trimmed by 4 bases and V by 8 bases; bases with no gene match: 7. The CDR3 is 14 residues long. CDR3 in amino acids: CASWGGGFTGELFF. CDR3 DNA: TGTGCCAGCTGGGGGGGAGGGTTCACCGGGGAGCTGTTTTTT.

V gene TRBV7-3 combines with J gene TRBJ1-3, with D perhaps TRBD1 (5 bases). Germline V gives CDR1 SGHTA, CDR2 FQGTGA. The V end was cut by 4 bases, the J end by 4 bases, with 8 bases between. The CDR3 is 13 residues long. The CDR3 region is CASSSRQGNTIYF. In DNA, the CDR3 is TGTGCCAGCAGCTCGCGACAGGGAAACACCATATATTTT. Combining the CDR3 with reference TRBV7-3 and TRBJ1-3 gives the whole variable domain GAGVSQTPSNKVTEKGKYVELRCDPISGHTALYWYRQSLGQGPEFLIYFQGTGAADDSGLPNDRFFAVRPEGSVSTLKIQRTERGDSAVYLCASSSRQGNTIYFGEGSWLTVV.

J is TRBJ2-7 and V is TRBV29-1; TRBD1 is a possible D gene (5 bases). V was clipped by 1 base and J by 6 bases, with 10 bases between them. CDR3 length: 12 residues. Germline V CDR1 and CDR2: SQVTM, ANQGSEA. The DNA for the CDR3 is TGCAGCGTTGAAGGAACAGGTAGCGAGCAGTACTTC. Protein sequence: CSVEGTGSEQYF.

This chain connects TRBV6-1 to TRBJ2-1; 13 bases fit TRBD2. The J segment lost 6 bases and the V segment lost 6 bases, leaving 5 bases of the junction unmatched. Germline V gene data show CDR1 as MNHNS and CDR2 as SASEGT. This CDR3 has 15 amino acids. The CDR3 spells CASSLTSGRGNEQFF. For the CDR3, the DNA is TGTGCCAGCAGCCTAACTAGCGGGAGGGGCAATGAGCAGTTCTTC.

The chain is built from TRBV6-1 and TRBJ2-5; no clear D. The J call is doubtful: the DNA matches TRBJ2-7 better. The CDR3 loop spans 13 amino acids. CDR1 is MNHNS and CDR2 is SASEGT in the germline V gene. CDR3 bases: TGTGCCAGCAGGCCGGGTCGCTCCTACGAGCAGTACTTC. Its translation is CASRPGRSYEQYF.

The chain links TRBV4-2 to TRBJ2-7, with 9 bases fitting TRBD1. J was trimmed by 4 bases and V by 4 bases; bases with no gene match: 5. The CDR3 is made up of 14 amino acids. In germline, CDR1 is LGHNA, CDR2 YNFKEQ. In DNA form, the CDR3 reads TGTGCCAGCAGCCGAGGACAGGGGAGGTACGAGCAGTACTTC. This sequence encodes CASSRGQGRYEQYF.

This clone was counted between two and nine times. This chain connects TRBV6-5 to TRBJ1-2; D uncertain. Deletions cut 0 bases from V and 8 bases from J, with 10 bases between. Germline CDR1 and CDR2: MNHEY and SVGAGI. The CDR3 runs to 13 residues. CDR3: CASSYSHNNGYTF. The CDR3, as DNA: TGTGCCAGCAGTTACTCGCACAATAACGGCTACACCTTC.

The rearrangement links TRBV7-9 to TRBJ2-5, with D unresolved. This CDR3 has 11 residues. Germline V CDR1 and CDR2: SEHNR, FQNEAQ (reference sequence). V was cut by 9 bases and J by 4 bases, with 9 bases left in between. The CDR3 DNA reads TGTGCCAGAAATGGGCGAGAGACCCAGTACTTC. Amino acids: CARNGRETQYF. The full variable domain, in which reference TRBV7-9 and TRBJ2-5 provide the parts outside the CDR3, is DTGVSQNPRHKITKRGQNVTFRCDPISEHNRLYWYRQTLGQGPEFLTYFQNEAQLEKSRLLSDRFSAERPKGSFSTLEIQRTEQGDSAMYLCARNGRETQYFGPGTRLLVL.

The chain joins TRBV9 to TRBJ2-7; perhaps TRBD1 as D (5 bases). Germline lookup yields CDR1 SGDLS and CDR2 YYNGEE. The CDR3 has 16 residues. V lost 4 bases to trimming and J lost 3 bases, with 20 bases between them. The CDR3 is CASSPSPSGAHYEQYF. The CDR3 DNA follows: TGTGCCAGCAGCCCCTCCCCGAGTGGGGCTCACTACGAGCAGTACTTC.

In DNA, the CDR3 is TGTGCCAGCAGCTTAGACTCTGAACTGCCAAGAGGGGAGACCCAGTACTTC. Protein product: CASSLDSELPRGETQYF. The chain links TRBV7-2 to TRBJ2-5; D might be TRBD2 (5 bases). The CDR3 loop spans 17 amino acids. CDR1 and CDR2 (germline): SGHTA, FQGNSA. V lost 1 base and J 5 bases, leaving 20 bases between the germline ends.

This chain connects TRBV5-6 to TRBJ2-7; D unclear. The CDR3 totals 14 residues. Germline V gene lookup returns CDR1 SGHDT and CDR2 YYEEEE. Deletions cut 1 base from V and 1 base from J, with 9 bases between. The CDR3 loop reads CASSLFSGSYEQYF. The CDR3 bases are TGTGCCAGCAGCTTGTTTTCCGGGTCCTACGAGCAGTACTTC. Filled out from reference TRBV5-6 and TRBJ2-7, the complete variable domain reads DAGVTQSPTHLIKTRGQQVTLRCSPKSGHDTVSWYQQALGQGPQFIFQYYEEEERQRGNFPDRFSGHQFPNYSSELNVNALLLGDSALYLCASSLFSGSYEQYFGPGTRLTVT.

The count of this clone is one. The chain links TRBV7-2 to TRBJ2-7; TRBD1 agrees at 9 bases. The CDR3 sequence is 16 residues long. Germline trimming cut 5 bases from V and 1 base from J; bases unmatched to any gene: 9. CDR1 is SGHTA and CDR2 is FQGNSA in the germline V gene. The CDR3 DNA follows: TGTGCCAGCAGCCTATGGACAGGGGACCTATCCTACGAGCAGTACTTC. It codes for CASSLWTGDLSYEQYF.

V and J are TRBV21-1 and TRBJ1-5; the D segment call TRBD1 is taken from the table without a DNA check. TRBV21-1 is noted as a pseudogene. CDR3 size: 13 residues. The CDR3 sequence is CASTPGQYGPQHF. The CDR3 region has the DNA TGTGCCAGCACCCCCGGACAGTATGGGCCCCAGCATTTT.